This entry concerns a single T cell receptor beta chain. These data come from a study of tumor-infiltrating lymphocytes in localized non-small cell lung cancer. Per germline, CDR1 LGHNA and CDR2 YNFKEQ. The CDR3 runs to 16 residues. V trimming: 1 base; J trimming: 6 bases; junction bases outside the gene matches: 4. Using immunoSEQ multiplex PCR, the repertoire was profiled, and TCRdb retains in-frame clones only, with some absent. Found here are some 7,000 clones, roughly 81% of them singletons; the top ten hold 30%. This sequence was found in a human donor with non-small cell lung cancer. The chain joins TRBV4-2 to TRBJ2-1, with 12 bases lining up with TRBD2. Sequencing input: lung tumor tissue. CDR3 loop: CASSQVSSGGANEQFF. The CDR3 DNA is TGTGCCAGCAGCCAAGTTTCTAGCGGGGGGGCCAATGAGCAGTTCTTC.